This TCR beta chain emerged from a study of shared clonotypes between healthy human individuals. CD8 cells classed as naive were CD45RO-negative and positively selected for CCR7, excluding terminally differentiated effector memory CD45RA+ cells. Sequencing was performed with immunoSEQ multiplex PCR; in TCRdb, only in-frame clones are kept and a portion is missing. The sample has under 600,000 clones; more than 95% are singletons. The clonotype originates from a man under 40 in good health. The specimen sequenced was naive CD8+ T cells sorted from blood.

The CDR3 spells CASSPPPGDGVGNTIYF. CDR3 coding DNA: TGTGCCAGCTCACCTCCTCCCGGGGATGGTGTAGGAAACACCATATATTTT. The V gene is TRBV18, the J gene TRBJ1-3, with D unresolved. This CDR3 comprises 17 residues. V lost 3 bases and J 4 bases, leaving 19 bases between the germline ends. Per the germline V gene, CDR1 is KGHSH and CDR2 is LQKENI.